Described below is a single T cell receptor beta chain sequence and its context. Its antigen remains undetermined. No clone much larger than this one lies a single base away; base qualities are absent. The source of the sample is a study of shared clonotypes between healthy human individuals (dated by TCRdb to about 2020). Regarding the research as a whole: Two women and a few men aged 18 to 49 years were included in the cohort. Per donor, three plates each were used for CD4 naive and CD4 memory, two for CD8 naive, and one for CD8 memory. Blood TCR repertoires of about 5 healthy adults were deeply sequenced to estimate repertoire size and the extent of clonotype sharing between individuals. Per donor, leukapheresis produced somewhere between about 0.8 and 9 billion PBMCs. Libraries were prepared and TCR repertoires were sequenced by different laboratories using diverse techniques, in order to increase sequencing depth and limit assay-specific biases. Findings and caveats that apply to the study as a whole: Because the study included a small number of donors, the genetic and exposure-history diversity represented was limited. Sharing across several donors was observed for about 5% of naive CD4, over 3% of naive CD8, over 2% of memory CD4, and around 0.4% of memory CD8 clonotypes. Clonotypes shared by all four sorted-subset donors showed higher generation probabilities than non-shared clonotypes. Even with the large sequencing depth, rarefaction of the sorted-subset datasets indicated that sequencing was incomplete. Estimated clonotype richness was generally larger for naive than for memory subsets. Sampling was limited to blood, and TCR repertoires in tissue likely differ from TCR repertoires in blood. Pairwise subsampling led to the expectation that sequencing depth would affect the degree of clonotype sharing among donors.

Healthy HIV-negative adults with no recently reported acute infections or vaccinations were included as donors. All donors were Caucasian adults living in Nashville, Tennessee, USA. Magnetic negative selection was used to enrich CD4+ T cells, after which naive cells were positively selected on CD45RA and the negative fraction became the memory subset. Blood was obtained by leukapheresis, after which PBMCs were separated by Ficoll-Histopaque density gradient centrifugation and cryopreserved in liquid nitrogen vapor phase. Analytical flow cytometry was used to check the purity and quantity of every magnetically sorted T cell population. From each sorted fraction, genomic DNA was isolated and quantified by UV absorbance on a Nanodrop 2000c. For this chain, trimming is 0 bases at the V end and 7 bases at the J end, and the number of junction bases without a gene match is 8. CDR3 length: 15 amino acids, cysteine to phenylalanine. The sequence is cut down to CDR3 DNA, 45 bases in frame from base 1. CDR1 is given as LNHDA and CDR2 as SQIVND, both from the germline V gene (reference sequence).

Using the deep immunoSEQ assay, TCR CDR3 regions were amplified from genomic DNA by multiplex PCR. Extracted genomic DNA from each cell subset was spread evenly across all wells of several immunoSEQ 96-well plates, with each plate serving as a replicate. Each replicate PCR for sorted subsets received around 200 ng genomic DNA, equal to roughly 29,000 T cell genomes. Purified libraries were quantified with a Qubit 3.0 fluorometer, sized on a Bioanalyzer 2100, and re-quantified with the KAPA Library Quantification kit. Every immunoSEQ 96-well plate was sequenced on a dedicated single-read 150-cycle Illumina NextSeq 550 flow cell. Regarding the original processing steps: Because only junctional sequences without quality scores were contained in the immunoSEQ output, filtering matching that applied to full-length reads could not be performed. To assign V/J genes and CDR3, sequences were annotated using PyIR, a Python wrapper for IgBLAST v1.9, with IMGT germline references. Reads were removed for weak V/J assignments (E-value above 1e-6), missing CDR3, stop codons, out-of-frame junctions, or ambiguous translated residues. V3J clonotypes were defined by identical inferred V gene, J gene, and CDR3 amino acid sequence. Percentage overlap between repertoires was calculated by dividing the number of shared unique clonotypes by the size of the smaller repertoire. RTK rarefaction, the Chao1 estimator, and Recon v2.1 estimates of unobserved clonotypes were used to assess repertoire richness. For all TCRbeta clonotypes obtained by the gDNA method from a handful of donors, generation probabilities were computed with OLGA. TCRdb took over this immuneACCESS table, retaining in-frame rearrangements with V and J assigned. Such tables are incomplete; in checked studies, under half of the missing clones stem from an unresolved V gene, and the remainder is unexplained. V and J calls and clone size are copied from that table; D and trimming were computed from the DNA. The sample profile shows 1,500,000 or so clones; approximately 96% of them were found once. Roughly 1.1% of the sample goes to the ten largest clones.

This sequence uses TRBV19 and TRBJ2-5; 7 bases in the junction line up with TRBD1. Sample: naive CD4+ T cells sorted from blood. Sample cell subset or site, as interpreted from the label and publication: CD45RA+ positively selected. The source of this sequence is a man aged 25-45 years in good health. The CDR3 corresponds to CASSIERQGSGTQYF. The bases are TGTGCCAGTAGTATAGAACGACAGGGATCGGGGACCCAGTACTTC.